The 18 T cell receptor beta chains presented below share a single source sample, sequenced in a study. TRBV12-4/TRBJ1-2 clonotypes were amplified with adaptor-ligated barcode primers. One entry per CDR3 protein results from TCRdb running MiXCR on the multiplex PCR reads. The data hold roughly 820 distinct CDR3 sequences, with roughly a quarter observed a single time. Cells sorted as Tregs were CD4+, CD25+ and CD127-/low. The sequencing sample was made of Tregs sorted from blood. The receptors derive from a female donor with breast cancer.

By frequency in the sample, this clonotype is large. The chain links TRBV12-3 or TRBV12-4 to TRBJ1-2, with 10 bases that match TRBD1. Germline trimming cut 4 bases from V and 4 bases from J; bases unmatched to any gene: 6. CDR3 length: 15 residues. The CDR3: CASSSRDRGGYGYTF. The DNA for the CDR3 is TGTGCCAGCAGTTCCAGGGACAGGGGTGGCTATGGCTACACCTTC.

This clonotype is large. DNA of the CDR3: TGTGCCAGCAGTTTAGAGGGACAGGGAGGCTATGGCTACACCTTC. This encodes CASSLEGQGGYGYTF. The chain carries TRBV12-3 or TRBV12-4 and TRBJ1-2; 9 nucleotides agree with TRBD1. Unmatched junction bases numbered 4, after V lost 1 base and J lost 4 bases. This CDR3 is 15 amino acids long.

By share, this clonotype counts as medium-sized. The chain is built from TRBV12-3 or TRBV12-4 and TRBJ1-2, with D possibly TRBD1 on 5 matching bases. The CDR3 has 16 amino acids. The V end was cut by 0 bases, the J end by 8 bases, with 19 bases between. CDR3 in amino acids: CASSLARSGAGKGYTF. CDR3 coding DNA: TGTGCCAGCAGTTTAGCCAGGAGCGGGGCTGGGAAAGGCTACACCTTC.

By sample share, this clonotype is large. The CDR3 is CASSLQLANYGYTF. CDR3 DNA: TGTGCCAGCAGTTTACAGCTTGCTAACTATGGCTACACCTTC. The rearrangement links TRBV12-3 or TRBV12-4 to TRBJ1-2; D is unresolved. The V and J ends lost 2 bases and 0 bases respectively, with 7 bases between them. The CDR3 consists of 14 residues.

By share of the sample, this clonotype is large. The genes are TRBV12-3 or TRBV12-4 and TRBJ1-2; possibly TRBD1 for D (6 bases). The CDR3 consists of 12 residues. The V gene lost 3 bases and the J gene lost 7 bases, with 9 bases spanning the gap. CDR3 nucleotides: TGTGCCAGCAGTTTTACAGGGTTTGGCTACACCTTC. It is translated as CASSFTGFGYTF.

This clonotype is medium-sized (0.01 to 0.1%) in the sample. This chain uses TRBV12-3 or TRBV12-4 with TRBJ1-2, with 9 bases fitting TRBD1. CDR3 length: 13 residues. V shed 6 bases, J shed 8 bases, and the junction held 7 bases outside the gene matches. The CDR3 sequence: CASSPGTGTGYTF. Written as DNA, the CDR3 is TGTGCCAGCAGCCCCGGGACAGGGACCGGCTACACCTTC.

Judged by abundance, this clonotype is medium-sized. The J gene is TRBJ1-2, the V gene TRBV12-3 or TRBV12-4; tentative D call: TRBD1 (6 bases). The CDR3 contains 15 residues. V lost 3 bases and J lost 5, with 16 bases in between. The CDR3 is CASSFIAGAEYGYTF. The DNA of the CDR3 is TGTGCCAGCAGTTTTATAGCAGGGGCGGAGTATGGCTACACCTTC.

This clonotype qualifies as medium-sized. V is TRBV12-3 or TRBV12-4 and J is TRBJ1-2; D is unresolved. V lost 1 base to trimming and J lost 4 bases, with 16 bases between them. CDR3 length equals 16 residues. CDR3 sequence reads: CASSLGGGRYSYGYTF. DNA for the CDR3: TGTGCCAGCAGTTTAGGTGGAGGAAGGTATTCCTATGGCTACACCTTC.

This clonotype counts as medium-sized. The chain carries TRBV12-3 or TRBV12-4 and TRBJ1-2; 7 positions match TRBD1. The V gene end was trimmed by 6 bases and the J gene end by 11 bases; junction bases not matched to a gene: 3. CDR3 length: 10 residues. This chain's CDR3 is CASRGTVYTF. The CDR3 coding sequence is TGTGCCAGCAGAGGGACAGTGTACACCTTC.

This clonotype appeared a single time. The rearrangement joins TRBV12-3 or TRBV12-4 to TRBJ1-2; D call uncertain. This CDR3 has 13 residues. Trimming took off 3 bases at V and 4 bases at J, with 9 bases between the two ends. In DNA, the CDR3 is TGTGCCAGCAGTTTGGAGTACAGCTATGGCTACACCTTC. It is translated as CASSLEYSYGYTF.

This clonotype is classed as medium-sized. The chain recombines TRBV12-3 or TRBV12-4 with TRBJ1-2; 7 positions agree with TRBD1. With V trimmed by 5 bases and J by 1 base, 4 bases remained unmatched. CDR3 length: 14 amino acids. The DNA of the CDR3 is TGTGCCAGCAGTCGACAGGGTATTAACTATGGCTACACCTTC. Residues: CASSRQGINYGYTF.

This clonotype is labeled medium-sized. The chain is built from TRBV12-3 or TRBV12-4 and TRBJ1-2, with 9 nucleotides matching TRBD1. The CDR3 totals 14 residues. The V gene end was trimmed by 5 bases and the J gene end by 4 bases; junction bases not matched to a gene: 5. The CDR3 nucleotides are TGTGCCAGCAGTCCCGGGACAGGGTTCTATGGCTACACCTTC. Translated: CASSPGTGFYGYTF.

This clonotype is large within its sample. The rearrangement uses TRBV12-3 or TRBV12-4 and TRBJ1-2, with a possible D match to TRBD1 (6 bases). The V and J ends lost 5 bases and 5 bases respectively, with 9 bases between them. The CDR3 totals 12 residues. As DNA, the CDR3 is TGTGCCAGCAGTAGACAGGTTTATGGCTACACCTTC. It is translated as CASSRQVYGYTF.

This clonotype ranks as medium-sized. This chain uses TRBV12-3 or TRBV12-4 with TRBJ1-2; no definite D call. The CDR3 totals 13 residues. Trimming pared 1 base from V and 2 bases from J, leaving 5 bases between. This chain's CDR3 is CASSLDINYGYTF. The CDR3 nucleotides are TGTGCCAGCAGTTTAGATATAAACTATGGCTACACCTTC.

This clonotype is large (0.1 to 1%) by share. This chain links TRBV12-3 or TRBV12-4 with TRBJ1-2; D not resolved. The CDR3 extends over 12 amino acids. Trimming cost V 5 bases and J 7 bases, with 11 bases left between them. For the CDR3, the DNA is TGTGCCAGCAGTCCAGAGTTGCGTGGCTACACCTTC. Translating it yields CASSPELRGYTF.

This clonotype was detected ten times or more. Because it lacks the conserved phenylalanine or tryptophan at the end, this CDR3 is likely a read error. It is unclear where the CDR3 begins or ends on the DNA, so no DNA is shown, and the CDR3 is as TCRdb lists it. The chain carries TRBV12-3 or TRBV12-4 and TRBJ1-2. Counting both end residues, the CDR3 totals 9 amino acids. The CDR3 loop reads CASSLKQVG.

This clonotype was found a few times. The CDR3 spells CASSYAPDGANYGYTF. The CDR3 DNA reads TGTGCCAGCAGTTACGCACCGGACGGAGCTAACTATGGCTACACCTTC. The chain links TRBV12-3 or TRBV12-4 to TRBJ1-2; D remains unclear. This CDR3 region has 16 residues. Trimming took 4 bases from V and 0 from J, leaving 15 bases between them.

By sample fraction, this clonotype is large. The rearrangement links TRBV12-3 or TRBV12-4 to TRBJ1-2; 7 positions match TRBD1. The CDR3 sequence is 17 residues long. The V gene end was trimmed by 1 base and the J gene end by 0 bases; junction bases not matched to a gene: 8. CDR3 residues: CASSLGLGTATNYGYTF. As DNA, the CDR3 is TGTGCCAGCAGTTTAGGACTCGGGACAGCAACTAACTATGGCTACACCTTC.